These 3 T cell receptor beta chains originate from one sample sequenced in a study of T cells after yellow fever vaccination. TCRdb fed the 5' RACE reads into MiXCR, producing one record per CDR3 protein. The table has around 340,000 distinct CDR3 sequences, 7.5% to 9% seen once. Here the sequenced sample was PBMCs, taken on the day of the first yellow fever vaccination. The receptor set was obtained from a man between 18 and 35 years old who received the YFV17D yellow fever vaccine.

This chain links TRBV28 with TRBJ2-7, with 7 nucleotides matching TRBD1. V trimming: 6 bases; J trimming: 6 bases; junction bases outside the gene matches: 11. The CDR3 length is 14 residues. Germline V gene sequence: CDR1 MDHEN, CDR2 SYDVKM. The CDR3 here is CASRPRTGHIEQYV. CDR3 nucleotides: TGTGCCAGCAGACCCCGGACAGGCCACATCGAGCAGTACGTC.

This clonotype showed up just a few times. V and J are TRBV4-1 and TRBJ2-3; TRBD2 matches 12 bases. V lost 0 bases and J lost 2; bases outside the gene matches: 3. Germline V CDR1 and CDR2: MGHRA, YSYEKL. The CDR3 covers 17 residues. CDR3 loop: CASSQELAGGLTDTQYF. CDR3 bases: TGCGCCAGCAGCCAAGAACTAGCGGGGGGCCTCACAGATACGCAGTATTTT.

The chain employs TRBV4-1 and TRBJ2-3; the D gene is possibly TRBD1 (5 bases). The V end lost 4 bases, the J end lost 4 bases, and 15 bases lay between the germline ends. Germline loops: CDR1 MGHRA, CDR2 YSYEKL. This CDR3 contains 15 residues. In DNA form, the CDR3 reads TGCGCCAGCAGCCCCAGGCAGGGCGGCGCAGATACGCAGTATTTT. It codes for CASSPRQGGADTQYF.